This T cell receptor beta chain was documented in a study of T cell changes during pregnancy in multiple sclerosis. Trimming took 8 bases from V and 5 from J; bases not matched to a gene: 9. Germline CDR1 reads LGHNA; CDR2 reads YNFKEQ. The CDR3 has 14 amino acids. Profiled with immunoSEQ multiplex PCR; TCRdb holds only in-frame clones, not every one. The sample contains 35,000 to 40,000 clones, roughly 91% of which appear only once. The input for sequencing was CD8+ T cells from peripheral blood mononuclear cells, taken in the second trimester of pregnancy. The clonotype comes from a female donor with multiple sclerosis, enrolled in a pregnancy study. The V gene is TRBV4-2, the J gene TRBJ2-3, with 8 positions matching TRBD2. The CDR3 DNA follows: TGTGCCAGCTCCCCGGGGGGGCCGGGAGATACGCAGTATTTT. This gives the protein CASSPGGPGDTQYF.